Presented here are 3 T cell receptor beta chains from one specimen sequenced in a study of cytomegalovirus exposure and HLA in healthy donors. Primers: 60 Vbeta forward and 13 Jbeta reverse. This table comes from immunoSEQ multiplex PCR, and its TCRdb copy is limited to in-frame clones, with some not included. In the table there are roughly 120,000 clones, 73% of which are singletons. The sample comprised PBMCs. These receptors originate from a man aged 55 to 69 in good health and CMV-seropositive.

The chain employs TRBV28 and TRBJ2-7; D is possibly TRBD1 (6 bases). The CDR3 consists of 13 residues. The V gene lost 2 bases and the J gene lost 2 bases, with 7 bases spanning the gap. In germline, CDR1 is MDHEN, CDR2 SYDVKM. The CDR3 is CASSLTGPYEQYF. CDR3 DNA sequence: TGTGCCAGCAGTTTAACAGGGCCCTACGAGCAGTACTTC.

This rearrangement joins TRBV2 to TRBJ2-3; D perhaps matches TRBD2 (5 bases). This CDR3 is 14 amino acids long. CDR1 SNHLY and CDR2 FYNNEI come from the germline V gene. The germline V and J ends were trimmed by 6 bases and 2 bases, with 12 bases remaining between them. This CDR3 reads CASSLATTTDTQYF. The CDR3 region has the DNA TGTGCCAGCAGCCTAGCCACTACCACAGATACGCAGTATTTT.

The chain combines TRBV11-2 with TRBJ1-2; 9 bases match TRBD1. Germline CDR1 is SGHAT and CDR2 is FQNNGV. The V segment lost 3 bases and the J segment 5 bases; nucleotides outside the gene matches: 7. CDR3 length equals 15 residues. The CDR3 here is CASSFRDRVRYGYTF. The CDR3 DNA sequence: TGTGCCAGCAGCTTCCGGGACAGGGTGAGATATGGCTACACCTTC.